This record concerns one TCR beta chain sequence. The sample originates from a study of T-cell memory formation after mild COVID-19. The CDR3 sequence is 11 residues long. Between the trimmed V and J ends, which lost 8 bases and 2 bases, there was a span of 7 bases. Germline CDR1 DFQATT, CDR2 SNEGSKA (reference sequence). In TCRdb, the 5' RACE reads were re-called with MiXCR into one record per CDR3 protein. In the table there are about 440,000 distinct CDR3 sequences, approximately 20% of which are singletons. The source is an adult woman who had mild COVID-19 (a few samples of this study predate the infection). Cell type and time point are not known. The sample comprised PBMCs or a T cell subset sorted from them (not recorded which). J is TRBJ1-3 and V is TRBV20-1; D not certain. This CDR3 is CSTRAGNTIYF. In nucleotides, the CDR3 is TGCAGTACGCGGGCTGGAAACACCATATATTTT.